This entry lists 18 T cell receptor beta chains sequenced from one sample in a study of T-cell memory formation after mild COVID-19. TCRdb reprocessed the 5' RACE reads with MiXCR, giving one entry per CDR3 protein. Of 270,000 or so distinct CDR3 sequences in the sample, roughly 18% are singletons; the top ten hold roughly 24%. The source material was PBMCs or a T cell subset sorted from them (not recorded which). These receptors originate from a man aged 18 to 29 who had mild COVID-19 (a few samples of this study predate the infection). Cell type and time point are not known.

This clonotype was seen more than once but under ten times. This chain joins TRBV29-1 and TRBJ1-2; D is possibly TRBD1 (5 bases). Looked up from germline, CDR1 is SQVTM and CDR2 is ANQGSEA. The CDR3 covers 12 residues. Trimming stripped 7 bases from V and 2 bases from J, with 11 bases between. The DNA of the CDR3 is TGCAGCGGAGGGGAATTAAACTATGGCTACACCTTC. It is translated as CSGGELNYGYTF.

The V and J genes are TRBV4-2 and TRBJ1-5; 8 bases match TRBD1. Germline CDR1 is LGHNA and CDR2 is YNFKEQ. The V gene end was trimmed by 1 base and the J gene end by 8 bases; junction bases not matched to a gene: 7. There are 15 residues in the CDR3. For the CDR3, the DNA is TGTGCCAGCAGCCAAGTCGGACAGGGAAATAAGCCCCAGCATTTT. This sequence encodes CASSQVGQGNKPQHF.

This clonotype was observed a handful of times. The V gene is TRBV10-3, the J gene TRBJ2-1, with unresolved D. The germline CDR1 and CDR2 sequences are ENHRY and SYGVKD. CDR3 size: 15 residues. V was shortened by 4 bases and J by 8 bases, with 18 bases between the two germline ends. CDR3 DNA: TGTGCCATCAGTGGAATGTTGGGCCTTAACTATGAGCAGTTCTTC. This codes for CAISGMLGLNYEQFF.

This chain connects TRBV20-1 to TRBJ1-2; TRBD1 aligns across 7 bases. The CDR3 has 15 amino acids. From germline, CDR1 is DFQATT and CDR2 SNEGSKA (reference sequence). V dropped 3 bases and J dropped 5; count of bases not matched to a gene: 12. The CDR3 sequence is CSASMVQTGSYGYTF. CDR3 DNA: TGCAGTGCTAGTATGGTACAGACAGGGTCTTATGGCTACACCTTC.

The rearrangement joins TRBV2 to TRBJ2-3; D is uncertain. The CDR3 is 12 amino acids. CDR1 and CDR2 (germline): SNHLY, FYNNEI. V lost 1 base and J 10 bases, leaving 9 bases between the germline ends. The chain's CDR3 is CASSEGGGAQYF. The CDR3 DNA follows: TGTGCCAGCAGTGAAGGTGGTGGGGCGCAGTATTTT.

This chain links TRBV4-3 with TRBJ1-1; D is possibly TRBD1 (5 bases). Looked up from germline, CDR1 is LGHNA and CDR2 is YSLEER. The length of the CDR3 is 14 residues. V lost 4 bases and J lost 7, with 16 bases in between. The CDR3 reads CASSLFGQGGEAFF. The CDR3 nucleotides are TGCGCCAGCAGCCTCTTCGGGCAGGGCGGTGAAGCTTTCTTT.

The chain uses TRBV7-6 and TRBJ1-2; D is possibly TRBD1 (5 bases). This CDR3 has 17 amino acids. Germline V gene lookup returns CDR1 SGHVS and CDR2 FNYEAQ. Trimming removed 5 bases from V and 0 bases from J, with 19 bases in between. The CDR3 sequence is CASSPGGQGPANYGYTF. CDR3 nucleotides: TGTGCCAGCAGCCCCGGCGGGCAGGGACCAGCTAACTATGGCTACACCTTC. Supplemented by reference TRBV7-6 and TRBJ1-2, the full variable domain reads GAGVSQSPRYKVTKRGQDVALRCDPISGHVSLYWYRQALGQGPEFLTYFNYEAQQDKSGLPNDRFSAERPEGSISTLTIQRTEQRDSAMYRCASSPGGQGPANYGYTFGSGTRLTVV.

This clonotype was counted at least ten times. V is TRBV24-1 and J is TRBJ2-3; 9 nucleotides agree with TRBD2. From germline, CDR1 is KGHDR and CDR2 SFDVKD. V lost 2 bases, J lost 1 base, and 6 bases stayed unmatched. There are 17 residues in the CDR3. The CDR3 nucleotides read TGTGCCACCAGTGATTCCCGTGCTAGCGGGGGCACAGATACGCAGTATTTT. Encoded protein: CATSDSRASGGTDTQYF.

The chain is built from TRBV4-3 and TRBJ2-2, with 10 bases aligning to TRBD2. V was clipped by 0 bases and J by 1 base; unmatched bases: 8. CDR1 LGHNA and CDR2 YSLEER come from the germline V gene. The CDR3 loop spans 19 amino acids. CDR3 amino acids: CASSQEVPSGGLNTGELFF. In DNA, the CDR3 is TGCGCCAGCAGCCAAGAGGTGCCTAGCGGGGGACTGAACACCGGGGAGCTGTTTTTT.

The genes are TRBV12-5 and TRBJ2-7; no clear D gene. The germline V gene has CDR1 LGHNT and CDR2 FRNRAP. V shed 6 bases and J shed 4 bases, with 7 bases lying between them. This CDR3 contains 11 residues. The CDR3 here is CASGVVYEQYF. CDR3 sequence (DNA): TGTGCTAGTGGGGTGGTTTACGAGCAGTACTTC.

The rearrangement links TRBV3-1 to TRBJ1-1; maybe TRBD1 (6 bases). This CDR3 contains 13 residues. V was shortened by 4 bases and J by 8 bases, with 14 bases between the two germline ends. The V gene's germline CDR1 is LGHDT and CDR2 YNNKEL (reference sequence). CDR3 in amino acids: CASSRAGDEEAFF. The CDR3 region has the DNA TGTGCCAGCAGCCGCGCAGGGGACGAGGAAGCTTTCTTT.

This sequence joins TRBV12-3 or TRBV12-4 and TRBJ1-6, with D unresolved. V lost 4 bases, J lost 12 bases, and 10 bases lay in between. This CDR3 region has 12 residues. CDR3 coding DNA: TGTGCCAGCAGTTCAGGCCCTGAACCCCTCCACTTT. It codes for CASSSGPEPLHF.

This clonotype was observed a few times. This CDR3 reads CASTKQGAGETQYF. The CDR3 bases are TGTGCCAGCACAAAACAGGGGGCTGGAGAGACCCAGTACTTC. This chain links TRBV12-3 or TRBV12-4 with TRBJ2-5; 9 nucleotides line up with TRBD1. V shed 7 bases, J shed 4 bases, and the junction held 7 bases outside the gene matches. The CDR3 runs to 14 residues.

This clonotype was counted between two and nine times. This CDR3 reads CASGGTGVSNEQFF. The CDR3 DNA sequence: TGTGCCAGCGGGGGGACAGGGGTTTCCAATGAGCAGTTCTTC. The chain couples TRBV6-5 to TRBJ2-1; 10 positions agree with TRBD1. The CDR3 is 14 amino acids. The V gene end was trimmed by 8 bases and the J gene end by 6 bases; junction bases not matched to a gene: 7. Germline lookup yields CDR1 MNHEY and CDR2 SVGAGI.

The V call is TRBV29-1, the J call TRBJ1-1; D gene unclear. Trimming took off 7 bases at V and 4 bases at J, with 13 bases between the two ends. CDR1 SQVTM and CDR2 ANQGSEA come from the germline V gene. This CDR3 is 12 amino acids long. This chain's CDR3 is CSALTWGTEAFF. In DNA form, the CDR3 reads TGCAGCGCACTAACCTGGGGCACTGAAGCTTTCTTT.

The chain combines TRBV10-3 with TRBJ2-2; 7 bases align to TRBD1. The CDR3 is 13 residues long. Germline V gives CDR1 ENHRY, CDR2 SYGVKD. V dropped 7 bases and J dropped 5; count of bases not matched to a gene: 4. For the CDR3, the DNA is TGTGCCATCACAGGGGGTCAAACCGGGGAGCTGTTTTTT. It translates to CAITGGQTGELFF.

In its sample, this clonotype was seen many times. This chain connects TRBV9 to TRBJ2-3, with unresolved D. This CDR3 comprises 14 residues. CDR1 SGDLS and CDR2 YYNGEE come from the germline V gene. V was pared by 3 bases and J by 2 bases, with 10 bases between. CDR3 residues: CASSGGLLTDTQYF. The CDR3, as DNA: TGTGCCAGCAGCGGTGGGCTCCTCACAGATACGCAGTATTTT.

A few counts support this clonotype. The genes are TRBV10-1 and TRBJ1-1; D unresolved. Germline V gives CDR1 WNHNN, CDR2 SYGVQD (reference sequence). CDR3 length equals 13 residues. V lost 8 bases to trimming and J lost 0 bases, with 10 bases between them. CDR3 sequence: CASRGPLNTEAFF. CDR3 in DNA: TGCGCCAGCCGAGGACCCCTGAACACTGAAGCTTTCTTT.